The 26 T cell receptor beta chains given below trace back to one sample, sequenced in a study of cytomegalovirus exposure and HLA in healthy donors (TCRdb year 2017). The library relied on the immunoSEQ multiplex PCR assay. For the multiplex PCR, a mixture combining 60 forward primers for TCR Vbeta segments and 13 reverse primers for TCR Jbeta segments was used. TCRdb holds this immuneACCESS table with in-frame rearrangements only. Some clones are missing; in checked studies, unresolved V genes explain under half, and the rest has no known cause. A total of approximately 190,000 clones appear in this sample, around 64% of them only once. The ten largest make up 2.6% of the sample. The material sequenced was PBMCs. The receptor set was obtained from a middle-aged man in good health and CMV-seropositive.

The V gene is TRBV19, the J gene TRBJ1-1, with no clear D. This CDR3 comprises 13 residues. Trimming took 6 bases from V and 5 from J, leaving 13 bases between them. Germline lookup yields CDR1 LNHDA and CDR2 SQIVND (reference sequence). DNA for the CDR3: TGTGCCAGTAGGCCTTCGGGAGTGACTGAAGCTTTCTTT. It specifies CASRPSGVTEAFF.

This chain links TRBV7-6 with TRBJ2-2; the D is unclear. The CDR3 is 12 residues long. CDR1 SGHVS and CDR2 FNYEAQ come from the germline V gene. The V gene lost 6 bases and the J gene lost 7 bases, with 9 bases spanning the gap. In DNA form, the CDR3 reads TGTGCCAGCAGAGCTACGGTCGGGGAGCTGTTTTTT. Amino acids: CASRATVGELFF.

This clone showed up just a few times. The J gene is TRBJ2-1, the V gene TRBV7-9; TRBD2 might be the D (6 bases). This CDR3 comprises 13 residues. Germline V CDR1 and CDR2: SEHNR, FQNEAQ (reference sequence). V shed 6 bases and J shed 7 bases, with 13 bases lying between them. The CDR3 sequence is CASRLTSLNEQFF. CDR3 in DNA: TGTGCCAGCAGATTGACTAGTCTAAATGAGCAGTTCTTC.

Only one count was recorded for this clone. The chain uses TRBV5-8 and TRBJ2-7; 9 bases are a match to TRBD2. Germline V CDR1 and CDR2: SGHTS, YDEGEE. The CDR3 is 13 residues long. V lost 2 bases to trimming and J lost 5 bases; unmatched junction nucleotides: 2. CDR3 loop: CASSFASGDEQYF. For the CDR3, the DNA is TGTGCCAGCAGCTTTGCTAGCGGGGACGAGCAGTACTTC.

The chain is built from TRBV27 and TRBJ1-1; a weak D match, TRBD1 (6 bases). CDR1 MNHEY and CDR2 SMNVEV come from the germline V gene (reference sequence). V lost 3 bases and J 2 bases, leaving 10 bases between the germline ends. The length of the CDR3 is 14 residues. This CDR3 is CASSFEGGNTEAFF. The CDR3 DNA follows: TGTGCCAGCAGTTTTGAAGGGGGAAACACTGAAGCTTTCTTT.

The chain joins TRBV7-2 to TRBJ2-3; no reliable D call. The CDR3 consists of 15 residues. Deletions cut 0 bases from V and 2 bases from J, with 9 bases between. Germline CDR1 is SGHTA and CDR2 is FQGNSA. CDR3 coding DNA: TGTGCCAGCAGCTTAGCGGAGAGCTTCACAGATACGCAGTATTTT. This gives the protein CASSLAESFTDTQYF.

The chain is built from TRBV7-9 and TRBJ2-7; 14 nucleotides agree with TRBD2. The CDR3 is 16 residues long. Trimming took 5 bases from V and 1 from J; bases not matched to a gene: 4. The germline V gene encodes CDR1 SEHNR and CDR2 FQNEAQ (reference sequence). DNA of the CDR3: TGTGCCAGCAGCCACGGACTAGCGGGGGGTTCCTACGAGCAGTACTTC. As protein: CASSHGLAGGSYEQYF.

The V and J genes are TRBV7-9 and TRBJ2-3, with TRBD2 as a possible D gene (7 bases). There are 16 residues in the CDR3. V was shortened by 1 base and J by 4 bases, with 15 bases between the two germline ends. The germline gives CDR1 SEHNR, CDR2 FQNEAQ (reference sequence). The CDR3 reads CASSLGGGAAADTQYF. The CDR3 nucleotides read TGTGCCAGCAGCTTAGGGGGGGGCGCAGCGGCAGATACGCAGTATTTT.

The rearrangement uses TRBV18 and TRBJ2-2, with D perhaps matching TRBD2 (5 bases). With 6 bases removed from V and 0 bases from J, the gap between germline ends came to 8 bases. CDR1 is KGHSH and CDR2 is LQKENI in the germline V gene. The CDR3 consists of 14 residues. The CDR3 DNA sequence: TGTGCCAGCTCCCCGGGGACGAACACCGGGGAGCTGTTTTTT. Its translation is CASSPGTNTGELFF.

This clone was seen only a few times. The chain combines TRBV28 with TRBJ1-2, with no clear D. Germline V gene data show CDR1 as MDHEN and CDR2 as SYDVKM. This CDR3 is 14 amino acids long. Between the trimmed V and J ends, which lost 6 bases and 6 bases, there was a span of 17 bases. CDR3 amino acids: CASSLSSLWDGYTF. CDR3 sequence (DNA): TGTGCCAGCAGCCTCAGCTCACTATGGGATGGCTACACCTTC.

The chain links TRBV6-5 to TRBJ1-1; the D gene is possibly TRBD1 (5 bases). V was shortened by 7 bases and J by 0 bases, with 9 bases between the two germline ends. CDR3 length: 13 residues. CDR1 MNHEY and CDR2 SVGAGI come from the germline V gene. The chain's CDR3 is CASNPGMNTEAFF. In nucleotides, the CDR3 is TGTGCCAGCAACCCAGGGATGAACACTGAAGCTTTCTTT.

The genes are TRBV2 and TRBJ1-2, with D possibly being TRBD1 (6 bases). In germline, CDR1 is SNHLY, CDR2 FYNNEI. The CDR3 consists of 15 residues. V lost 9 bases and J 0 bases, leaving 17 bases between the germline ends. DNA of the CDR3: TGTGCCAGGGCCCGAGCGGGGGCCCCTAACTATGGCTACACCTTC. It translates to CARARAGAPNYGYTF.

The gene calls are TRBV19 and TRBJ1-5; D call uncertain. V was shortened by 2 bases and J by 9 bases, with 11 bases between the two germline ends. Germline V CDR1 and CDR2: LNHDA, SQIVND (reference sequence). CDR3 length: 13 amino acids. CDR3 loop: CASSIRREGPQHF. For the CDR3, the DNA is TGTGCCAGTAGTATACGACGGGAAGGGCCCCAGCATTTT.

This clone was recorded a few times. The V call is TRBV11-3, the J call TRBJ2-3; no clear D. The CDR3 totals 15 residues. With 3 bases removed from V and 0 bases from J, the gap between germline ends came to 10 bases. Germline-derived CDR1 and CDR2 are SGHNT and YENEEA. CDR3 amino acids: CASSFFSGSTDTQYF. Written as DNA, the CDR3 is TGTGCCAGCAGCTTTTTCTCAGGAAGCACAGATACGCAGTATTTT.

This clone came up a few times. The chain employs TRBV9 and TRBJ2-5, with 12 bases that match TRBD1. Germline CDR1 and CDR2: SGDLS and YYNGEE. Trimming cost V 3 bases and J 5 bases; bases outside gene matches: 8. This CDR3 has 16 amino acids. In nucleotides, the CDR3 is TGTGCCAGCAGCGGGGGGGGACAGGGGGCTACGGAGACCCAGTACTTC. It specifies CASSGGGQGATETQYF.

This clone was observed a handful of times. The chain has TRBV7-9 and TRBJ2-5, with D perhaps matching TRBD2 (5 bases). There are 17 residues in the CDR3. Between the trimmed V and J ends, which lost 5 bases and 1 base, there was a span of 20 bases. Germline CDR1 is SEHNR and CDR2 is FQNEAQ (reference sequence). CDR3 sequence reads: CASSPQEREGIQETQYF. DNA for the CDR3: TGTGCCAGCAGCCCCCAGGAACGCGAGGGAATCCAAGAGACCCAGTACTTC.

The chain recombines TRBV18 with TRBJ1-5, with TRBD1 matching 7 bases. The CDR3 extends over 14 amino acids. In germline, CDR1 is KGHSH, CDR2 LQKENI. V shed 6 bases, J shed 6 bases, and the junction held 8 bases outside the gene matches. For the CDR3, the DNA is TGTGCCAGCTCGACCGAGGGGGCGCTTCAGCCCCAGCATTTT. Amino acids: CASSTEGALQPQHF. Filled out from reference TRBV18 and TRBJ1-5, the complete variable domain reads NAGVMQNPRHLVRRRGQEARLRCSPMKGHSHVYWYRQLPEEGLKFMVYLQKENIIDESGMPKERFSAEFPKEGPSILRIQQVVRGDSAAYFCASSTEGALQPQHFGDGTRLSIL.

The rearrangement joins TRBV23-1 to TRBJ1-3, with TRBD1 matching 7 bases. TRBV23-1 is an open reading frame whose function is uncertain. The CDR3 is made up of 16 amino acids. Losses at the gene ends were 0 bases for V and 4 bases for J; bases not matched to a gene: 6. This CDR3 is CASSQSGRGKGNTIYF. CDR3 in DNA: TGCGCCAGCAGTCAATCCGGCAGGGGGAAGGGAAACACCATATATTTT.

This clone was recorded a few times. Additional DNA sequences in this sample encode the identical CDR3. The rearrangement links TRBV5-1 to TRBJ2-7, with a weak D call TRBD1 (6 bases). Deletions cut 0 bases from V and 1 base from J, with 8 bases between. Germline CDR1 is SGHRS and CDR2 is YFSETQ. The CDR3 is 14 amino acids. CDR3 residues: CASSLVQGSYEQYF. For the CDR3, the DNA is TGCGCCAGCAGCTTGGTTCAGGGGTCCTACGAGCAGTACTTC.

The rearrangement links TRBV7-2 to TRBJ2-7, with a tentative D call TRBD2 (6 bases). Trimming took 5 bases from V and 2 from J, leaving 19 bases between them. This CDR3 region has 16 residues. CDR1 and CDR2 from the germline V gene are SGHTA and FQGNSA. CDR3 loop: CASSAMAGPNPYEQYF. The CDR3 DNA reads as TGTGCCAGCAGCGCCATGGCGGGACCTAATCCCTACGAGCAGTACTTC.

V is TRBV6-1 and J is TRBJ1-1; 7 bases fit TRBD1. Trimming removed 11 bases from V and 5 bases from J; junction bases left unmatched: 8. The CDR3 is 12 amino acids. The germline CDR1 and CDR2 sequences are MNHNS and SASEGT. CDR3 protein: CAGYSGGTEAFF. CDR3 coding DNA: TGTGCCGGATACTCAGGGGGAACTGAAGCTTTCTTT.

The J gene is TRBJ2-7, the V gene TRBV6-5; D not resolved. The CDR3 covers 13 residues. The germline V gene encodes CDR1 MNHEY and CDR2 SVGAGI. V gave up 6 bases and J gave up 2 bases, with 11 bases separating them. The CDR3 protein is CASRHDTTYEQYF. The CDR3, as DNA: TGTGCCAGCAGACACGACACAACCTACGAGCAGTACTTC.

The rearrangement joins TRBV5-4 to TRBJ1-4, with D possibly being TRBD1 (5 bases). Per germline, CDR1 SGHNT and CDR2 YYREEE (reference sequence). The CDR3 is 13 amino acids. V was shortened by 0 bases and J by 7 bases, with 7 bases between the two germline ends. CDR3 in DNA: TGTGCCAGCAGCTTGGATCAGGGTGAAAAACTGTTTTTT. Residues: CASSLDQGEKLFF.

This chain uses TRBV7-9 with TRBJ1-1; no clear D gene. This CDR3 comprises 14 residues. Trimming shortened V by 1 base and J by 6 bases, and 12 bases separated the two germline ends. Germline V gene sequence: CDR1 SEHNR, CDR2 FQNEAQ (reference sequence). The CDR3 DNA reads as TGTGCCAGCAGCTTAGGACTCTCTTCCCCTGAAGCTTTCTTT. Protein product: CASSLGLSSPEAFF.

The rearrangement joins TRBV27 to TRBJ1-5; D might be TRBD1 (6 bases). The V gene lost 6 bases and the J gene lost 12 bases, with 15 bases spanning the gap. CDR1 and CDR2 (germline): MNHEY, SMNVEV (reference sequence). The CDR3 contains 12 residues. For the CDR3, the DNA is TGTGCCAGCAGCCCAAATGAGGGGGTCCAGCATTTT. It specifies CASSPNEGVQHF.

The J gene is TRBJ1-1, the V gene TRBV2; possible D gene TRBD1, 5 bases. Per germline, CDR1 SNHLY and CDR2 FYNNEI. Trimming shortened V by 3 bases and J by 3 bases, and 14 bases separated the two germline ends. The CDR3 runs 15 residues. In DNA form, the CDR3 reads TGTGCCAGCAGTGAGCTTGACCCGGGGGACACTGAAGCTTTCTTT. This translates into CASSELDPGDTEAFF.